A selection of T cell receptor beta chains follows, all from one sample in a study of T cell repertoires in cytomegalovirus infection. Their antigen targets remain unknown. Via MiXCR, TCRdb re-called the reads, giving one row per CDR3 protein. The table includes fewer than 1,000,000 distinct CDR3 sequences, around 32% detected once. The starting material was cultured CD8+ T cells from PBMCs, obtained from culture after CMV antigen stimulation. These receptor sequences come from a human donor in good health (CMV status not recorded). Some clones in this sample may be carry-over from other donors' samples. Both conserved end residues are part of each CDR3. The D gene is left open where the match is weak. Clone size is not always given. Where it is, it says once, few, many or a class for expanded clones.

j_gene | v_gene | d_gene | abundance | len | CDR3aa | CDR3nt
TRBJ2-2 | TRBV6-6 | - | few | 17 | CASSYPREFFYTGELFF | TGTGCCAGCAGTTACCCCAGGGAGTTTTTCTACACCGGGGAGCTGTTTTTT
TRBJ1-5 | TRBV7-2 | TRBD1 | many | 15 | CASSVPGQVNQPQHF | TGTGCCAGCAGCGTCCCGGGACAGGTCAATCAGCCCCAGCATTTT
TRBJ2-2 | TRBV12-3/TRBV12-4 | - | - | 14 | CASSIQGIVGELFF | TGTGCCAGCAGTATACAGGGTATAGTCGGGGAGCTGTTTTTT
TRBJ1-5 | TRBV9 | - | - | 15 | CASSVGRGGNQPQHF | TGTGCCAGCAGCGTAGGGCGGGGGGGCAATCAGCCCCAGCATTTT
TRBJ2-5 | TRBV27 | - | few | 14 | CASSAWTAQETQYF | TGTGCCAGCAGTGCATGGACAGCCCAAGAGACCCAGTACTTC
TRBJ2-1 | TRBV6-5 | TRBD1 | few | 16 | CASSYSSGTVDNEQFF | TGTGCCAGCAGTTACTCGTCGGGGACAGTCGACAATGAGCAGTTCTTC
TRBJ2-2 | TRBV12-3/TRBV12-4 | TRBD2 | once | 13 | CANRGGFSGELFF | TGTGCCAACCGGGGGGGCTTTTCCGGGGAGCTGTTTTTT
TRBJ2-1 | TRBV12-3/TRBV12-4 | TRBD2 | - | 18 | CASSLGLAGGPMYNEQFF | TGTGCCAGCAGTTTGGGGCTAGCGGGGGGGCCGATGTACAATGAGCAGTTCTTC
TRBJ2-3 | TRBV20-1 | - | - | 14 | CSAPDAKYTDTQYF | TGCAGTGCGCCGGACGCGAAATACACAGATACGCAGTATTTT
TRBJ2-3 | TRBV27 | - | - | 15 | CASSYGTGDDDTQYF | TGTGCCAGCAGTTACGGGACGGGGGACGACGATACGCAGTATTTT
TRBJ2-7 | TRBV6-1 | TRBD1 | - | 12 | CAVGPGGYEQYF | TGTGCCGTCGGGCCAGGGGGCTACGAGCAGTACTTC
TRBJ2-1 | TRBV19 | - | - | 14 | CASSMGGAPNEQFF | TGTGCCAGTAGTATGGGGGGAGCCCCCAATGAGCAGTTCTTC
TRBJ2-1 | TRBV7-2 | - | many | 15 | CASSFRGGSGNEQFF | TGTGCCAGCAGCTTCAGGGGGGGCTCGGGCAATGAGCAGTTCTTC
TRBJ2-3 | TRBV27 | TRBD2 | - | 18 | CASSPLGRGGGSTDTQYF | TGTGCCAGCAGTCCCCTTGGGCGGGGGGGCGGAAGCACAGATACGCAGTATTTT
TRBJ1-1 | TRBV10-3 | TRBD1 | - | 19 | CAIRRTMFQGDSGRTEAFF | TGTGCCATCCGCCGGACGATGTTCCAGGGGGACTCTGGACGGACTGAAGCTTTCTTT
TRBJ2-1 | TRBV20-1 | TRBD2 | - | 17 | CSARDPFGTSGRNEQFF | TGCAGTGCTAGAGATCCATTCGGGACTAGCGGGCGCAATGAGCAGTTCTTC
TRBJ2-5 | TRBV2 | - | few | 13 | CASRERPSWTQYF | TGTGCCAGCAGGGAAAGACCGAGTTGGACCCAGTACTTC
TRBJ1-4 | TRBV7-3 | TRBD1 | - | 14 | CASSSTGGREKLFF | TGTGCCAGCAGCTCGACAGGGGGAAGGGAAAAACTGTTTTTT
TRBJ1-1 | TRBV6-6 | TRBD1 | many | 16 | CASSYAPTGVGTEAFF | TGTGCCAGCAGTTATGCCCCAACAGGGGTTGGGACTGAAGCTTTCTTT
TRBJ2-4 | TRBV19 | - | - | 15 | CASAGPVPTPNIQYF | TGTGCCAGTGCGGGACCGGTACCGACCCCAAACATTCAGTACTTC
TRBJ2-1 | TRBV10-2 | TRBD2 | - | 14 | CATSLRPSGGEQFF | TGCGCCACCTCCTTGAGGCCGAGCGGGGGCGAGCAGTTCTTC
TRBJ2-3 | TRBV20-1 | TRBD1 | few | 14 | CSARDRGRADTQYF | TGCAGTGCTAGGGACAGGGGTCGAGCAGATACGCAGTATTTT
TRBJ1-1 | TRBV5-5 | - | few | 15 | CASRLERGRHTEAFF | TGTGCCAGCAGACTGGAGAGGGGAAGGCACACTGAAGCTTTCTTT
TRBJ1-2 | TRBV20-1 | - | once | 13 | CSARTEINYGYTF | TGCAGTGCCAGGACAGAAATTAACTATGGCTACACCTTC
TRBJ2-1 | TRBV25-1 | - | - | 13 | CASSDLLGDEQFF | TGTGCCAGCAGTGACCTCCTGGGTGATGAGCAGTTCTTC
TRBJ2-7 | TRBV6-6 | - | few | 14 | CASSYVRETYEQYF | TGTGCCAGCAGTTACGTTCGGGAAACCTACGAGCAGTACTTC